The 11 T cell receptor beta chains listed next were all sequenced from one sample in a study of cytomegalovirus exposure and HLA in healthy donors. With 60 Vbeta and 13 Jbeta primers, the PCR was carried out. The protocol was immunoSEQ multiplex PCR, while the TCRdb copy is restricted to in-frame clones and leaves out a portion. This table has under 200,000 clones, approximately 80% appearing once. Sequencing was carried out using PBMCs. These TCRs come from a woman aged 25-40 years in good health and CMV-seropositive.

The rearrangement links TRBV5-4 to TRBJ1-1; D gene ambiguous. Germline V gene sequence: CDR1 SGHNT, CDR2 YYREEE (reference sequence). The V gene lost 5 bases and the J gene lost 0 bases, with 11 bases spanning the gap. The CDR3 sequence is 14 residues long. CDR3 amino acids: CASRNPDVNTEAFF. The CDR3 DNA sequence: TGTGCCAGCAGGAATCCAGATGTGAACACTGAAGCTTTCTTT.

V and J are TRBV30 and TRBJ2-4; 7 nucleotides align to TRBD1. Germline values: CDR1 GTSNPN, CDR2 SVGIG (reference sequence). V lost 2 bases and J lost 0; bases outside the gene matches: 4. This CDR3 is 15 amino acids long. CDR3 DNA sequence: TGTGCCTGGAGTCTGGACAGGTTAGCCAAAAACATTCAGTACTTC. Protein sequence: CAWSLDRLAKNIQYF.

This sequence joins TRBV7-3 and TRBJ2-7, with 7 bases that match TRBD1. The CDR3 is 14 residues long. Germline CDR1 and CDR2: SGHTA and FQGTGA. The junction had 11 bases not matched to a gene; V was cut back by 11 bases and J by 1 base. In nucleotides, the CDR3 is TGTGCCGGACCCCCGGGACAGAAATCCTACGAGCAGTACTTC. This translates into CAGPPGQKSYEQYF.

The chain couples TRBV5-6 to TRBJ2-7; D gene uncertain. Trimming removed 3 bases from V and 4 bases from J, with 17 bases in between. The CDR3 is 15 amino acids. Germline V gene data show CDR1 as SGHDT and CDR2 as YYEEEE. The CDR3 sequence is CASSSTLSEEYEQYF. The CDR3 DNA sequence: TGTGCCAGCAGCTCTACCCTCTCCGAGGAGTACGAGCAGTACTTC.

The gene calls are TRBV9 and TRBJ1-4; a weak D match, TRBD1 (5 bases). Per germline, CDR1 SGDLS and CDR2 YYNGEE. This CDR3 contains 15 residues. Trimming left V 0 bases short and J 5 bases short, with 11 bases between. CDR3 sequence (DNA): TGTGCCAGCAGCGTAGGATCAGGGATCAATGAAAAACTGTTTTTT. Translating gives CASSVGSGINEKLFF.

CDR3 DNA sequence: TGTGCCAGCAGTGATGCTCGGACAGGCTTCTATGGCTACACCTTC. Translation: CASSDARTGFYGYTF. The chain carries TRBV25-1 and TRBJ1-2; 7 bases match TRBD1. The germline V gene has CDR1 MGHDK and CDR2 SYGVNS. The CDR3 has 15 amino acids. V trimming: 3 bases; J trimming: 4 bases; junction bases outside the gene matches: 8.

The J gene is TRBJ2-4, the V gene TRBV2; TRBD2 is a possible D gene (6 bases). Per the germline V gene, CDR1 is SNHLY and CDR2 is FYNNEI. Trimming left V 5 bases short and J 15 bases short, with 20 bases between. The CDR3 totals 13 residues. The CDR3 reads CASSSLAGSNLYF. As DNA, the CDR3 is TGTGCCAGCAGTAGTTTGGCGGGGAGTAACCTGTACTTC.

The chain couples TRBV2 to TRBJ1-2, with a possible D match to TRBD1 (6 bases). The germline V gene encodes CDR1 SNHLY and CDR2 FYNNEI. CDR3 length equals 14 residues. The ends were cut back, 5 bases at V and 0 bases at J, with 10 bases in the middle. Here the CDR3 reads CASSPTGSNYGYTF. CDR3 DNA: TGTGCCAGCAGTCCGACAGGATCTAACTATGGCTACACCTTC.

The rearrangement uses TRBV5-1 and TRBJ2-1; D not certain. The CDR3 is 13 amino acids. Trimming pared 0 bases from V and 9 bases from J, leaving 10 bases between. In germline, CDR1 is SGHRS, CDR2 YFSETQ. The CDR3: CASSLELATEQFF. DNA for the CDR3: TGCGCCAGCAGCTTGGAATTAGCAACTGAGCAGTTCTTC.

This sequence joins TRBV5-1 and TRBJ1-2; TRBD1 might be the D (6 bases). CDR1 and CDR2 from the germline V gene are SGHRS and YFSETQ. The V gene lost 0 bases and the J gene lost 1 base, with 7 bases spanning the gap. The length of the CDR3 is 14 residues. The CDR3 here is CASSLGTDNYGYTF. For the CDR3, the DNA is TGCGCCAGCAGCTTGGGGACAGATAACTATGGCTACACCTTC.

This rearrangement joins TRBV7-8 to TRBJ2-3; D might be TRBD1 (5 bases). CDR3 size: 17 residues. The V gene's germline CDR1 is SGHVS and CDR2 FQNEAQ. The V end lost 7 bases, the J end lost 0 bases, and 20 bases lay between the germline ends. CDR3 sequence reads: CASKQLRYQGSTDTQYF. Written as DNA, the CDR3 is TGTGCCAGCAAACAGCTTAGGTATCAGGGTAGCACAGATACGCAGTATTTT. The variable domain in full, with the rest retrieved from reference TRBV7-8 and TRBJ2-3, is GAGVSQSPRYKVAKRGQDVALRCDPISGHVSLFWYQQALGQGPEFLTYFQNEAQLDKSGLPSDRFFAERPEGSVSTLKIQRTQQEDSAVYLCASKQLRYQGSTDTQYFGPGTRLTVL.